Shown below are 17 T cell receptor beta chains from a single sample sequenced in a study of response to subunit inactivated influenza vaccine. Each CDR3 protein is one row after TCRdb ran MiXCR on the RT-PCR reads. The table lists a few hundred thousand distinct CDR3 sequences, 11% of them singletons, with approximately 12% in the top ten. This sample comprised PBMCs from blood, obtained roughly 46 days after vaccination. These TCRs come from a man in his fifties who received an inactivated influenza vaccine.

The V gene is TRBV12-3 or TRBV12-4, the J gene TRBJ2-1, with TRBD2 matching 8 bases. The CDR3 length is 13 residues. V was clipped by 6 bases and J by 7 bases; unmatched bases: 5. CDR3 loop: CASSQGLVNEQFF. The DNA for the CDR3 is TGTGCCAGCAGCCAGGGACTAGTTAATGAGCAGTTCTTC.

This chain connects TRBV4-3 to TRBJ2-7; 9 bases are shared with TRBD2. In germline, CDR1 is LGHNA, CDR2 YSLEER. The CDR3 has 16 residues. J was trimmed by 4 bases and V by 1 base; bases with no gene match: 8. The CDR3 DNA is TGCGCCAGCAGCCAAGGTTACCGAGCGGGGGGTTACGAGCAGTACTTC. Translating it yields CASSQGYRAGGYEQYF.

Comment on this clonotype: A much larger clonotype is one base distant, so this may be a read error. The CDR3 ends on some other residue instead of the conserved phenylalanine or tryptophan, so this is likely a read error. The chain employs TRBV29-1 and TRBJ2-7; the D gene could be TRBD1 or TRBD2 (5 bases each). Germline V gene data show CDR1 as SQVTM and CDR2 as ANQGSEA. The CDR3 is made up of 14 amino acids. The V gene lost 6 bases and the J gene lost 6 bases, with 21 bases spanning the gap. CDR3 residues: CSVAGTDLSGEQYL. The CDR3 nucleotides read TGCAGCGTGGCCGGGACCGACCTATCCGGCGAGCAGTACTTA.

A few counts support this clonotype. This chain joins TRBV2 and TRBJ2-1; TRBD2 matches at 10 bases. This CDR3 region has 12 residues. V shed 10 bases, J shed 9 bases, and the junction held 6 bases outside the gene matches. Germline CDR1 reads SNHLY; CDR2 reads FYNNEI. CDR3 sequence (DNA): TGTGCCACCCGGGGACTAGCGACTGAGCAGTTCTTC. Residues: CATRGLATEQFF.

The chain recombines TRBV28 with TRBJ2-3; D unresolved. Germline CDR1 MDHEN, CDR2 SYDVKM. The CDR3 contains 15 residues. With 3 bases removed from V and 2 bases from J, the gap between germline ends came to 12 bases. CDR3 coding DNA: TGTGCCAGCAGTTTCTTCTCGAGATTCACAGATACGCAGTATTTT. It specifies CASSFFSRFTDTQYF.

This clonotype was detected only a few times. This chain connects TRBV12-3 or TRBV12-4 to TRBJ2-1, with 16 nucleotides matching TRBD2. This CDR3 region has 15 residues. The V and J ends lost 6 bases and 8 bases, in that order; junction bases with no gene match: 4. Here the CDR3 DNA reads TGTGCCAGCAGAGGGACTAGCGGGGGGGTTTATGAGCAGTTCTTC. This encodes CASRGTSGGVYEQFF.

This clonotype was seen a handful of times. The chain links TRBV6-1 to TRBJ2-1; 8 nucleotides agree with TRBD2. Germline CDR1 reads MNHNS; CDR2 reads SASEGT. V was pared by 7 bases and J by 6 bases, with 11 bases of the junction left unmatched. The CDR3 runs 15 residues. DNA of the CDR3: TGTGCCAGCAAACCGGGACTAGGTGGGTTCAATGAGCAGTTCTTC. Translated, it gives CASKPGLGGFNEQFF.

Comment on this clonotype: This clone may be a read error of a much larger clone one base away. V usage is TRBV12-3 or TRBV12-4 and J usage is TRBJ1-5; D perhaps matches TRBD1 (5 bases). The length of the CDR3 is 15 residues. V was cut by 1 base and J by 7 bases, with 14 bases left in between. This CDR3 reads CASSLGGVDGQPQHF. The CDR3 DNA follows: TGTGCCAGCAGTTTAGGAGGGGTCGACGGCCAGCCCCAGCATTTT.

This clonotype was detected only a few times. One end of the junction is discordant with germline, which a read error may explain. The CDR3 protein is CASSLDYAYEQYF. For the CDR3, the DNA is TGTGCTAGCAGCTTAGATTACGCCTACGAGCAGTACTTC. This chain connects TRBV7-7 to TRBJ2-7; D is unresolved. Germline V gene lookup returns CDR1 SSHAT and CDR2 FNYEAQ (reference sequence). The CDR3 has 13 residues.

The table lists this clonotype with a few counts. The V gene is TRBV20-1, the J gene TRBJ2-3; tentative D call: TRBD1 (6 bases). The CDR3 spans 14 residues. Germline assignment: CDR1 DFQATT and CDR2 SNEGSKA (reference sequence). V was trimmed by 5 bases and J by 1 base, leaving 13 bases between them. CDR3 residues: CSAPRRGRTDTQYF. The CDR3 DNA reads TGCAGTGCTCCACGCAGGGGACGCACAGATACGCAGTATTTT.

The chain couples TRBV29-1 to TRBJ2-7; no clear D gene. The V gene's germline CDR1 is SQVTM and CDR2 ANQGSEA. The V end lost 1 base, the J end lost 0 bases, and 7 bases lay between the germline ends. The CDR3 has 13 residues. This CDR3 is CSVEGSSSYEQYF. CDR3 DNA sequence: TGCAGCGTTGAAGGCAGCAGCTCCTACGAGCAGTACTTC.

The chain combines TRBV20-1 with TRBJ2-2; TRBD1 aligns across 8 bases. This CDR3 is built from 14 residues. Germline V lookup: CDR1 DFQATT, CDR2 SNEGSKA (reference sequence). Losses at the gene ends were 3 bases for V and 5 bases for J; bases not matched to a gene: 5. The CDR3 sequence is CSARPTGVTGELFF. The CDR3 DNA follows: TGCAGTGCTAGGCCGACAGGGGTTACCGGGGAGCTGTTTTTT.

This clonotype was observed many times. The V call is TRBV29-1, the J call TRBJ2-1; TRBD2 might be the D (5 bases). Looked up from germline, CDR1 is SQVTM and CDR2 is ANQGSEA. The V end was cut by 4 bases, the J end by 12 bases, with 10 bases between. This CDR3 spans 10 amino acids. Here the CDR3 reads CSVVRTGQFF. The DNA of the CDR3 is TGCAGCGTTGTTAGGACTGGGCAGTTCTTC.

Notes on this clonotype: At one end, the junction sequence differs from germline, possibly due to a read error. The chain joins TRBV28 to TRBJ2-1; no clear D. The CDR3 runs to 13 residues. The germline V gene has CDR1 MDHEN and CDR2 SYDVKM. DNA for the CDR3: TGTGCCAGCAGCCCTAGGAGCAACAATAAGCAGTTCTTC. Protein product: CASSPRSNNKQFF.

Ten or more counts support this clonotype. The chain combines TRBV29-1 with TRBJ1-4; D possibly corresponds to TRBD1 (5 bases). Germline values: CDR1 SQVTM, CDR2 ANQGSEA. V was clipped by 6 bases and J by 8 bases, with 10 bases between them. The CDR3 runs to 11 residues. The CDR3 loop is CSVGRQEKLFF. The CDR3, as DNA: TGCAGCGTGGGACGACAAGAAAAACTGTTTTTT.

CDR3 nucleotides: TGTGCCAGCAGTTTAGCCCTAGCGGGGGGGCACGAGCAGTTCTTC. Protein: CASSLALAGGHEQFF. The chain joins TRBV12-3 or TRBV12-4 to TRBJ2-1; TRBD2 agrees at 12 bases. The CDR3 has 15 residues. V dropped 0 bases and J dropped 10; count of bases not matched to a gene: 4.

This clonotype was picked up many times. This chain connects TRBV12-3 or TRBV12-4 to TRBJ2-1; TRBD1 is a possible D gene (5 bases). V lost 4 bases to trimming and J lost 9 bases, with 16 bases between them. This CDR3 has 14 residues. DNA for the CDR3: TGTGCCAGCAGTTCAGGGTTTGCGCCTCGTGAGCAGTTCTTC. This sequence encodes CASSSGFAPREQFF.